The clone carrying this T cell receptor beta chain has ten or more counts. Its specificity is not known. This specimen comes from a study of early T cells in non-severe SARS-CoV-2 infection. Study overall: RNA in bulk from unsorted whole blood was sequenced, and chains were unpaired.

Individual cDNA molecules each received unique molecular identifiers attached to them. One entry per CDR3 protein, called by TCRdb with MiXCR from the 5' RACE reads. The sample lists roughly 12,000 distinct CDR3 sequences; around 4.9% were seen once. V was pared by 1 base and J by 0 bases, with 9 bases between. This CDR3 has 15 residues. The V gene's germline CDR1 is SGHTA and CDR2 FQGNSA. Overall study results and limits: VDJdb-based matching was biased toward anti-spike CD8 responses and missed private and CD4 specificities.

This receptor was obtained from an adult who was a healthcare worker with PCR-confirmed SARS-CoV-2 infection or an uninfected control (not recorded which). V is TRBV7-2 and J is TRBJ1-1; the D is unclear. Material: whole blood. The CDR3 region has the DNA TGTGCCAGCAGCTTAGATGCATACCTGAACACTGAAGCTTTCTTT. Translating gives CASSLDAYLNTEAFF.